One and the same sample provided the 28 T cell receptor beta chains below, sequenced in a study of identical twins. TCRdb ran MiXCR on the 5' RACE reads and lists one entry per CDR3 protein. Here the sample spans approximately 240,000 distinct CDR3 sequences, about an eighth being singletons. The sequencing sample was made of memory (CD45RO+) T cells sorted from blood. The receptors were gathered from a young woman in good health.

The chain carries TRBV5-1 and TRBJ2-2, with D hard to call. The V and J ends lost 0 bases and 0 bases respectively, with 6 bases between them. Germline V CDR1 and CDR2: SGHRS, YFSETQ. The CDR3 length is 15 residues. The CDR3 DNA sequence: TGCGCCAGCAGCTTGGCCTCAGCGAACACCGGGGAGCTGTTTTTT. Encoded protein: CASSLASANTGELFF.

This clonotype came up a few times. The chain joins TRBV4-3 to TRBJ2-1, with D maybe TRBD2 (6 bases). CDR1 and CDR2 (germline): LGHNA, YSLEER. There are 17 residues in the CDR3. Trimming stripped 4 bases from V and 5 bases from J, with 21 bases between. As DNA, the CDR3 is TGCGCCAGCAGCCCCCGGATCGGGGGTACCAGCCACAATGAGCAGTTCTTC. It specifies CASSPRIGGTSHNEQFF.

The CDR3 is CASSVARGTYNSPLHF. The CDR3 DNA reads as TGTGCCAGCAGCGTAGCTAGGGGGACCTATAATTCACCCCTCCACTTT. J is TRBJ1-6 and V is TRBV9, with D perhaps matching TRBD1 (6 bases). CDR1 and CDR2 (germline): SGDLS, YYNGEE. CDR3 size: 16 residues. With 0 bases removed from V and 2 bases from J, the gap between germline ends came to 9 bases.

The genes are TRBV3-1 and TRBJ2-7; tentatively, D is TRBD1 or TRBD2 (6 bases each). The ends were cut back, 0 bases at V and 4 bases at J, with 10 bases in the middle. The length of the CDR3 is 14 residues. The germline gives CDR1 LGHDT, CDR2 YNNKEL (reference sequence). The CDR3 DNA sequence: TGTGCCAGCAGCCAAGATGGAGGGGGGTACGAGCAGTACTTC. It specifies CASSQDGGGYEQYF.

This clonotype showed up just a few times. V and J are TRBV5-1 and TRBJ2-7; 11 nucleotides agree with TRBD2. Germline-derived CDR1 and CDR2 are SGHRS and YFSETQ. The V segment lost 7 bases and the J segment 4 bases; nucleotides outside the gene matches: 7. This CDR3 spans 14 amino acids. This CDR3 reads CASAASGRSYEQYF. The CDR3 DNA is TGCGCCAGCGCTGCTAGCGGGAGGAGTTACGAGCAGTACTTC.

In its sample, this clonotype was seen a few times. The chain joins TRBV6-5 to TRBJ2-2, with D tentatively TRBD2 (7 bases). The CDR3 totals 16 residues. CDR1 and CDR2 from the germline V gene are MNHEY and SVGAGI. The V end was cut by 0 bases, the J end by 4 bases, with 12 bases between. CDR3 loop: CASSYSWGGATGELFF. CDR3 DNA sequence: TGTGCCAGCAGTTACTCGTGGGGGGGGGCCACCGGGGAGCTGTTTTTT.

The V and J genes are TRBV20-1 and TRBJ2-1; TRBD1 is a possible D gene (6 bases). The V gene's germline CDR1 is DFQATT and CDR2 SNEGSKA (reference sequence). The V end was cut by 3 bases, the J end by 6 bases, with 15 bases between. The CDR3 has 14 amino acids. The CDR3 DNA is TGCAGTGCTAGTGATGGGCTAGGGGGCAATGAGCAGTTCTTC. This encodes CSASDGLGGNEQFF.

This clonotype was detected ten times or more. The J gene is TRBJ2-7, the V gene TRBV29-1; D might be TRBD1 (6 bases). The CDR3 has 11 amino acids. Trimming left V 7 bases short and J 7 bases short, with 14 bases between. Germline V gene data show CDR1 as SQVTM and CDR2 as ANQGSEA. The CDR3 DNA follows: TGCAGCGCCCGTGGACAGACTGAGCAGTACTTC. It codes for CSARGQTEQYF.

This clonotype has a handful of counts. The CDR3 region is CASSHLADRGSWNEQFF. The CDR3 nucleotides read TGCGCCAGCAGCCATCTCGCTGACAGGGGGTCTTGGAATGAGCAGTTCTTC. This chain connects TRBV4-3 to TRBJ2-1, with TRBD1 matching over 9 bases. V was pared by 3 bases and J by 7 bases, with 13 bases of the junction left unmatched. Germline CDR1 and CDR2: LGHNA and YSLEER. The CDR3 is 17 residues long.

The V and J genes are TRBV7-2 and TRBJ2-1, with D unresolved. The CDR3 has 13 amino acids. Trimming cost V 6 bases and J 0 bases, with 6 bases left between them. Germline V gene data show CDR1 as SGHTA and CDR2 as FQGNSA. CDR3 nucleotide sequence: TGTGCCAGCAGGGTAAACTCCTACAATGAGCAGTTCTTC. Protein: CASRVNSYNEQFF.

This clonotype was seen repeatedly, ten times or more. This chain connects TRBV27 to TRBJ2-7; TRBD1 aligns across 8 bases. This CDR3 comprises 14 residues. Looked up from germline, CDR1 is MNHEY and CDR2 is SMNVEV (reference sequence). With V trimmed by 6 bases and J by 0 bases, 4 bases remained unmatched. The chain's CDR3 is CASRETGGSYEQYF. The CDR3 DNA reads TGTGCCAGCAGGGAAACAGGGGGCTCCTACGAGCAGTACTTC.

The chain links TRBV20-1 to TRBJ1-4; D possibly corresponds to TRBD1 (6 bases). The CDR3 runs to 14 residues. CDR1 DFQATT and CDR2 SNEGSKA come from the germline V gene (reference sequence). V was cut by 1 base and J by 7 bases, with 13 bases left in between. CDR3 amino acids: CSARVGRGSEKLFF. The CDR3, as DNA: TGCAGTGCTAGAGTAGGCAGGGGATCTGAAAAACTGTTTTTT.

This clonotype was seen repeatedly, ten times or more. J is TRBJ1-4 and V is TRBV2, with D unresolved. CDR3 length: 13 residues. V was cut by 5 bases and J by 8 bases, with 12 bases left in between. Germline V gives CDR1 SNHLY, CDR2 FYNNEI. The CDR3 protein is CASSPRSGEKLFF. In DNA, the CDR3 is TGTGCCAGCAGTCCGAGAAGCGGGGAAAAACTGTTTTTT.

The chain recombines TRBV20-1 with TRBJ2-3; TRBD2 agrees at 8 bases. Germline V CDR1 and CDR2: DFQATT, SNEGSKA (reference sequence). V lost 4 bases and J lost 4; bases outside the gene matches: 10. CDR3 size: 15 residues. CDR3 sequence reads: CSAKAGDRPPDTQYF. For the CDR3, the DNA is TGCAGTGCTAAAGCGGGGGACCGTCCCCCAGATACGCAGTATTTT.

The sample holds a few counts of this clonotype. The V call is TRBV9, the J call TRBJ2-1; 8 positions agree with TRBD2. The CDR3 has 15 amino acids. CDR1 and CDR2 (germline): SGDLS, YYNGEE. The J segment lost 5 bases and the V segment lost 2 bases, leaving 6 bases of the junction unmatched. The CDR3 region is CASSVSGGVNNEQFF. The CDR3 DNA reads TGTGCCAGCAGCGTGTCGGGAGGGGTGAACAATGAGCAGTTCTTC.

In this sample, this clonotype turned up a few times. Here the CDR3 DNA reads TGTGCCAGCAGCCCCACACCTTCGCGGAATGAGCAGTTCTTC. Amino acid sequence: CASSPTPSRNEQFF. This chain uses TRBV5-5 with TRBJ2-1; D gene uncertain. Looked up from germline, CDR1 is SGHKS and CDR2 is YYEKEE (reference sequence). This CDR3 contains 14 residues. V was cut by 4 bases and J by 7 bases, with 15 bases left in between.

This chain connects TRBV5-1 to TRBJ1-1, with D possibly being TRBD1 (6 bases). The CDR3 totals 15 residues. The germline V gene encodes CDR1 SGHRS and CDR2 YFSETQ. V was shortened by 0 bases and J by 5 bases, with 14 bases between the two germline ends. CDR3 protein: CASSLGTGARTEAFF. The DNA of the CDR3 is TGCGCCAGCAGCTTGGGCACGGGGGCGCGAACTGAAGCTTTCTTT.

This clonotype has a handful of counts. V and J are TRBV29-1 and TRBJ2-1, with 8 bases lining up with TRBD2. The germline V gene encodes CDR1 SQVTM and CDR2 ANQGSEA. The CDR3 runs to 14 residues. The V segment lost 5 bases and the J segment 9 bases; nucleotides outside the gene matches: 12. CDR3 protein: CSVLPWTSSFEQFF. CDR3 bases: TGCAGCGTTCTCCCCTGGACTAGCTCTTTTGAGCAGTTCTTC.

Many counts were recorded for this clonotype. This sequence joins TRBV5-6 and TRBJ1-2; 9 bases are a match to TRBD1. This CDR3 comprises 15 residues. Germline CDR1 is SGHDT and CDR2 is YYEEEE. Germline trimming cut 3 bases from V and 5 bases from J; bases unmatched to any gene: 8. The CDR3 region is CASSSRQGGSYGYTF. Written as DNA, the CDR3 is TGTGCCAGCAGCTCGCGACAGGGGGGGTCGTATGGCTACACCTTC.

J is TRBJ2-1 and V is TRBV19; D possibly corresponds to TRBD2 (5 bases). The CDR3 is made up of 15 amino acids. Trimming left V 3 bases short and J 2 bases short, with 11 bases between. Germline loops: CDR1 LNHDA, CDR2 SQIVND (reference sequence). CDR3 DNA sequence: TGTGCCAGTAGTATGCAACGGGGAACCTACAATGAGCAGTTCTTC. It yields the protein CASSMQRGTYNEQFF.

This clonotype was seen at least ten times. The CDR3: CASSSFSGNTIYF. CDR3 nucleotides: TGTGCCAGCAGCTCTTTCTCTGGAAACACCATATATTTT. The chain is built from TRBV5-5 and TRBJ1-3; D unresolved. Germline V gene lookup returns CDR1 SGHKS and CDR2 YYEKEE (reference sequence). V dropped 3 bases and J dropped 0 bases, with 4 bases sitting between them. The CDR3 totals 13 residues.

The chain combines TRBV7-9 with TRBJ2-2, with a weak D call TRBD2 (5 bases). V was clipped by 5 bases and J by 4 bases, with 8 bases between them. The CDR3 totals 13 residues. Germline CDR1 and CDR2: SEHNR and FQNEAQ (reference sequence). CDR3 sequence: CASSPTTTGELFF. The CDR3 region has the DNA TGTGCCAGCAGCCCGACTACCACCGGGGAGCTGTTTTTT.

The J gene is TRBJ2-4, the V gene TRBV3-1, with a possible D match to TRBD1 (7 bases). The CDR3 loop spans 18 amino acids. Germline V gene data show CDR1 as LGHDT and CDR2 as YNNKEL (reference sequence). CDR3 in amino acids: CTFSYIDPTGRLKDIQYF. DNA of the CDR3: TGTACCTTCAGCTATATAGATCCGACAGGGAGGTTGAAGGACATTCAGTACTTC. Using reference TRBV3-1 and TRBJ2-4 for the parts outside the CDR3, the full variable domain is DTAVSQTPKYLVTQMGNDKSIKCEQNLGHDTMYWYKQDSKKFLKIMFSYNNKELIINETVPNRFSPKSPDKAHLNLHINSLELGDSAVYFCTFSYIDPTGRLKDIQYFGAGTRLSVL.

In its sample, this clonotype was seen many times. The chain links TRBV12-3 or TRBV12-4 to TRBJ1-5; D gene uncertain. The CDR3 has 12 amino acids. Between the trimmed V and J ends, which lost 7 bases and 2 bases, there was a span of 6 bases. CDR3 in amino acids: CASNNGNQPQHF. DNA of the CDR3: TGTGCCAGCAATAACGGCAATCAGCCCCAGCATTTT.

This clonotype was detected a few times. This chain joins TRBV18 and TRBJ1-6; 9 positions agree with TRBD1. The CDR3 is 15 amino acids. The junction had 7 bases not matched to a gene; V was cut back by 3 bases and J by 10 bases. Germline loops: CDR1 KGHSH, CDR2 LQKENI. CDR3 DNA: TGTGCCAGCTCACCCTGGACAGGGGAAGGATCACCCCTCCACTTT. Its translation is CASSPWTGEGSPLHF.

V is TRBV6-2 or TRBV6-3 and J is TRBJ2-3; D gene ambiguous. The CDR3 is made up of 14 amino acids. The V end lost 10 bases, the J end lost 4 bases, and 18 bases lay between the germline ends. Germline-derived CDR1 and CDR2 are MNHEY and SVGEGT. The DNA for the CDR3 is TGTGCCACCACTGACGTGCAGACCCCAGATACGCAGTATTTT. It yields the protein CATTDVQTPDTQYF.

In this sample, this clonotype turned up many times. CDR3 nucleotides: TGTGCCAGCAGTGAAATATGGGTTGGGGACTACGAGCAGTACTTC. It specifies CASSEIWVGDYEQYF. The chain joins TRBV6-1 to TRBJ2-7; D remains ambiguous. With 2 bases removed from V and 3 bases from J, the gap between germline ends came to 14 bases. Germline V gives CDR1 MNHNS, CDR2 SASEGT. CDR3 length: 15 amino acids.

The chain has TRBV20-1 and TRBJ2-2; D uncertain. Germline loops: CDR1 DFQATT, CDR2 SNEGSKA (reference sequence). The CDR3 loop spans 12 amino acids. Trimming took off 2 bases at V and 6 bases at J, with 7 bases between the two ends. In nucleotides, the CDR3 is TGCAGTGCTAGACCCCGGGCCGGGGAGCTGTTTTTT. It encodes CSARPRAGELFF.